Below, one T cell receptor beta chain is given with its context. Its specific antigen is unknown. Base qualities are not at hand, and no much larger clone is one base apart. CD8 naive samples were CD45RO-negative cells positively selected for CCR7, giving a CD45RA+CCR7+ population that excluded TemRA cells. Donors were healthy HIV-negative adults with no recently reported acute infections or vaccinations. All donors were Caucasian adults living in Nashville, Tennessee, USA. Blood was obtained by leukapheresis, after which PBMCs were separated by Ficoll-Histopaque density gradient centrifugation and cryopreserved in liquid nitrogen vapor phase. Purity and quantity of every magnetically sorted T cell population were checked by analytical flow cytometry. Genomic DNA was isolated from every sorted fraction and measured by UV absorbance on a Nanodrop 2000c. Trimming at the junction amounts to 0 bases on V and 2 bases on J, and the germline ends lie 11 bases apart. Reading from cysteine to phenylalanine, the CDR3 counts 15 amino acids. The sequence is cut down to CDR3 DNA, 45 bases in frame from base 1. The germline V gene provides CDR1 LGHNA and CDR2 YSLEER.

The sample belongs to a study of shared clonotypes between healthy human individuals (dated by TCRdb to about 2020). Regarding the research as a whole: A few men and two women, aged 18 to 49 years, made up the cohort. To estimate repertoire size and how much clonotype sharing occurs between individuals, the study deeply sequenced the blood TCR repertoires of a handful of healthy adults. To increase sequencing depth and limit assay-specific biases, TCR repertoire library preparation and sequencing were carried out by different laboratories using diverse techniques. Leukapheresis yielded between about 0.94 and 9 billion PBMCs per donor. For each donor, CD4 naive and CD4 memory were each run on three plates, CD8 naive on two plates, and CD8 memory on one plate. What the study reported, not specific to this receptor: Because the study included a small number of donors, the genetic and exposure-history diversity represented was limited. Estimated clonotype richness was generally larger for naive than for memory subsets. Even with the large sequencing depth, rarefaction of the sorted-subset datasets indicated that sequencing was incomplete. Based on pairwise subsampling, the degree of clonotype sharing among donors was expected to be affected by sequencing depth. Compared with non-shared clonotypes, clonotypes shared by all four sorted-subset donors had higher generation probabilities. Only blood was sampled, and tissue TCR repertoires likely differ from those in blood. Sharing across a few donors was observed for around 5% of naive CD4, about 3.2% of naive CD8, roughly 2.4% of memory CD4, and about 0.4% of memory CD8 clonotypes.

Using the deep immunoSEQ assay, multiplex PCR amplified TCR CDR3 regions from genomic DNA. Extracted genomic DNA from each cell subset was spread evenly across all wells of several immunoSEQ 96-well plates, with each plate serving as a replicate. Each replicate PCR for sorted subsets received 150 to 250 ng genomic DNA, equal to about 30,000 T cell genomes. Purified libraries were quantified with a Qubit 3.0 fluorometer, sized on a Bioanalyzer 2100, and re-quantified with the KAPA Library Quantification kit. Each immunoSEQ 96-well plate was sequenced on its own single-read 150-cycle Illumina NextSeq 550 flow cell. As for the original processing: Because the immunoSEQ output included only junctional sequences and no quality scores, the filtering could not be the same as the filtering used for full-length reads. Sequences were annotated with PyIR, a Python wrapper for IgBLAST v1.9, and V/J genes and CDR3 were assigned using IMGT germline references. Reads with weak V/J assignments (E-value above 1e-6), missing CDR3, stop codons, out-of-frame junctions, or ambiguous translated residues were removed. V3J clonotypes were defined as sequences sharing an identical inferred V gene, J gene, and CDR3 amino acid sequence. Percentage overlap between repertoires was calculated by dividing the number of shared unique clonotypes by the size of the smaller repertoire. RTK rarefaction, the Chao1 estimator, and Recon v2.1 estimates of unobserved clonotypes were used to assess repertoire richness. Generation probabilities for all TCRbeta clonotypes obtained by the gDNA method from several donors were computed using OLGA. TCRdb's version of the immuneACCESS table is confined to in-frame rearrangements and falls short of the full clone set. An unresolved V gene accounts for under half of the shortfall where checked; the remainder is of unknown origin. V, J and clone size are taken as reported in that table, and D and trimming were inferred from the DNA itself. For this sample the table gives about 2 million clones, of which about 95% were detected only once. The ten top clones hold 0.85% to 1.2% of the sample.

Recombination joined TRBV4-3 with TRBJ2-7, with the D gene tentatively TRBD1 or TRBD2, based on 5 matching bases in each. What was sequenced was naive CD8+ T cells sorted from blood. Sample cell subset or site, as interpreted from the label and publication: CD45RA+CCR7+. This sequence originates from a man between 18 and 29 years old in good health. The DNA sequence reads TGCGCCAGCAGCCAAGAGGGGACGGCCGCCTACGAGCAGTACTTC. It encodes CASSQEGTAAYEQYF.